The 17 T cell receptor beta chains reported below all come from one sample, sequenced in a study of OX40 agonist ivuxolimab in advanced cancers. The protocol was immunoSEQ multiplex PCR, while the TCRdb copy is restricted to in-frame clones and leaves out a portion. The sample has tens of thousands of clones, around nine tenths seen once. Sequences were derived from CD4+ or CD8+ T cells sorted from blood, sampled in a trial of the OX40 agonist ivuxolimab. The source of these receptors is an adult with an advanced solid tumor such as melanoma, head and neck, liver or kidney cancer.

This clone has only a few counts. The chain combines TRBV9 with TRBJ2-2, with TRBD2 matching 8 bases. Trimming removed 2 bases from V and 7 bases from J; junction bases left unmatched: 1. Germline loops: CDR1 SGDLS, CDR2 YYNGEE. The length of the CDR3 is 13 residues. The CDR3 sequence: CASSVSGVGELFF. The CDR3 DNA sequence: TGTGCCAGCAGCGTTAGCGGGGTCGGGGAGCTGTTTTTT.

The chain carries TRBV5-8 and TRBJ1-2, with D uncertain. Between the trimmed V and J ends, which lost 2 bases and 0 bases, there was a span of 5 bases. CDR3 length: 13 residues. In germline, CDR1 is SGHTS, CDR2 YDEGEE. DNA for the CDR3: TGTGCCAGCAGCTTACCAGCTAACTATGGCTACACCTTC. Encoded protein: CASSLPANYGYTF. Full variable domain (missing parts from reference TRBV5-8 and TRBJ1-2): EAGVTQSPTHLIKTRGQQATLRCSPISGHTSVYWYQQALGLGLQFLLWYDEGEERNRGNFPPRFSGRQFPNYSSELNVNALELEDSALYLCASSLPANYGYTFGSGTRLTVV.

This clone was counted a single time. The junction shows a germline mismatch at one end, possibly a read error. V usage is TRBV10-1 and J usage is TRBJ2-5, with D perhaps TRBD1 or TRBD2 (5 bases each). There are 14 residues in the CDR3. Germline assignment: CDR1 WNHNN and CDR2 SYGVQD (reference sequence). CDR3 sequence (DNA): TGCGCCAGCAGTGAGTTGGGACCGCAAGAGATCCAGTACTTC. It specifies CASSELGPQEIQYF.

This CDR3 reads CASSLGPRDAQYF. In DNA form, the CDR3 reads TGTGCCAGCAGCTTGGGGCCTAGAGATGCACAGTATTTT. The chain couples TRBV7-2 to TRBJ2-3; TRBD1 is a possible D gene (5 bases). The CDR3 covers 13 residues. CDR1 SGHTA and CDR2 FQGNSA come from the germline V gene. The V gene lost 3 bases and the J gene lost 12 bases, with 16 bases spanning the gap.

The chain is built from TRBV10-1 and TRBJ1-1; D not resolved. Trimming left V 0 bases short and J 1 base short, with 6 bases between. CDR1 is WNHNN and CDR2 is SYGVQD in the germline V gene (reference sequence). This CDR3 is 14 amino acids long. CDR3 in DNA: TGCGCCAGCAGTGAGTCTGTGGGGAACACTGAAGCTTTCTTT. This translates into CASSESVGNTEAFF.

This clone occurred a few times. V and J are TRBV10-1 and TRBJ1-1, with 9 bases identical to TRBD1. Germline values: CDR1 WNHNN, CDR2 SYGVQD (reference sequence). There are 13 residues in the CDR3. Trimming at V came to 8 bases and at J to 5 bases, leaving 6 bases not matched to a gene. In DNA form, the CDR3 reads TGCGCCAGCTCCGGACAGGGGCGGACTGAAGCTTTCTTT. It yields the protein CASSGQGRTEAFF.

V and J are TRBV4-1 and TRBJ1-5; unclear D gene. From germline, CDR1 is MGHRA and CDR2 YSYEKL. V was pared by 4 bases and J by 7 bases, with 14 bases between. The CDR3 is 14 amino acids. The CDR3 reads CASSRSTLRQPQHF. The CDR3 coding sequence is TGCGCCAGCAGCCGCAGCACCTTACGGCAGCCCCAGCATTTT.

The J gene is TRBJ2-1, the V gene TRBV19; 8 positions match TRBD2. After removal of 3 bases from V and 7 bases from J, the junction contained 5 bases not matched to a gene. Germline CDR1 and CDR2: LNHDA and SQIVND (reference sequence). The CDR3 has 14 residues. CDR3 residues: CASSMAGTSNEQFF. The CDR3 DNA reads as TGTGCCAGTAGTATGGCCGGGACTAGTAATGAGCAGTTCTTC.

This CDR3 reads CASSLGTGRTDTQYF. CDR3 coding DNA: TGTGCCAGCAGCCTAGGGACAGGGAGGACAGATACGCAGTATTTT. This chain uses TRBV7-6 with TRBJ2-3, with 9 bases lining up with TRBD1. The CDR3 runs 15 residues. Germline V lookup: CDR1 SGHVS, CDR2 FNYEAQ. V lost 5 bases, J lost 3 bases, and 6 bases stayed unmatched.

The V gene is TRBV6-6, the J gene TRBJ1-6; TRBD1 might be the D (6 bases). This CDR3 has 14 amino acids. The V gene lost 5 bases and the J gene lost 12 bases, with 17 bases spanning the gap. Germline V CDR1 and CDR2: MNHNY, SVGAGI (reference sequence). In nucleotides, the CDR3 is TGTGCCAGCAGTGAGGGGGGGGGAAGGGTACCCCTCCACTTT. Translation: CASSEGGGRVPLHF.

The chain is built from TRBV6-1 and TRBJ1-2, with 7 bases aligning to TRBD1. Germline V gives CDR1 MNHNS, CDR2 SASEGT. With V trimmed by 9 bases and J by 7 bases, 5 bases remained unmatched. This CDR3 region has 11 residues. In DNA, the CDR3 is TGTGCCAGTGGGACAGACAGTGGCTACACCTTC. Residues: CASGTDSGYTF.

The chain joins TRBV7-9 to TRBJ2-1; TRBD1 matches at 7 bases. Per the germline V gene, CDR1 is SEHNR and CDR2 is FQNEAQ (reference sequence). The CDR3 covers 16 residues. The V gene end was trimmed by 3 bases and the J gene end by 5 bases; junction bases not matched to a gene: 10. Here the CDR3 DNA reads TGTGCCAGCAGCTTCCTGCCGACAGGGCCCCACAATGAGCAGTTCTTC. It specifies CASSFLPTGPHNEQFF. Looking up the rest from reference TRBV7-9 and TRBJ2-1 gives the full variable domain: DTGVSQNPRHKITKRGQNVTFRCDPISEHNRLYWYRQTLGQGPEFLTYFQNEAQLEKSRLLSDRFSAERPKGSFSTLEIQRTEQGDSAMYLCASSFLPTGPHNEQFFGPGTRLTVL.

The chain employs TRBV9 and TRBJ2-1; D call uncertain. The germline gives CDR1 SGDLS, CDR2 YYNGEE. Trimming pared 0 bases from V and 7 bases from J, leaving 11 bases between. There are 14 residues in the CDR3. The CDR3 nucleotides are TGTGCCAGCAGCGTAGGGGCCAATGGGAATGAGCAGTTCTTC. It yields the protein CASSVGANGNEQFF.

This chain connects TRBV5-6 to TRBJ1-2; D is undetermined. The CDR3 runs 16 residues. V was trimmed by 0 bases and J by 7 bases, leaving 19 bases between them. The germline gives CDR1 SGHDT, CDR2 YYEEEE. The CDR3 DNA reads TGTGCCAGCAGCTTGGCCGCCGACCCCCGTATTAGTGGCTACACCTTC. It yields the protein CASSLAADPRISGYTF.

The CDR3 loop reads CAISEVSGRVNTEAFF. CDR3 bases: TGTGCCATCAGTGAAGTGTCAGGGCGGGTGAACACTGAAGCTTTCTTT. V is TRBV10-3 and J is TRBJ1-1, with D maybe TRBD1 (5 bases). The CDR3 runs 16 residues. Deletions cut 3 bases from V and 0 bases from J, with 14 bases between. The germline gives CDR1 ENHRY, CDR2 SYGVKD.

In DNA, the CDR3 is TGTGCCAGCAGCTTAAGGGGGCGAGACGCCGGGACCCAGTACTTC. Encoded protein: CASSLRGRDAGTQYF. The rearrangement uses TRBV5-6 and TRBJ2-5, with 7 bases that match TRBD1. The J segment lost 7 bases and the V segment lost 2 bases, leaving 11 bases of the junction unmatched. The CDR3 is made up of 15 amino acids. The germline gives CDR1 SGHDT, CDR2 YYEEEE.

J is TRBJ2-2 and V is TRBV29-1; D ambiguous. The CDR3 loop spans 15 amino acids. The germline CDR1 and CDR2 sequences are SQVTM and ANQGSEA. V was clipped by 6 bases and J by 2 bases, with 16 bases between them. The CDR3, as DNA: TGCAGCGTACCCACCTCTTCGGGTAACACCGGGGAGCTGTTTTTT. Protein sequence: CSVPTSSGNTGELFF.